The TCR beta chain under discussion was sequenced for a study of tumor-infiltrating lymphocytes in oesophageal squamous cell carcinoma. MiXCR, applied by TCRdb to the PCR reads, yields one record per CDR3 protein. This table holds some 9,900 distinct CDR3 sequences, 58% found once. The CDR3 loop spans 17 amino acids. Germline lookup yields CDR1 MDHEN and CDR2 SYDVKM. The sequence came from a female donor with esophageal squamous cell carcinoma. Sequencing input: esophageal tumor tissue. This chain connects TRBV28 to TRBJ2-1, with 10 bases aligning to TRBD1. The end of the DNA aligns better with TRBJ2-7, so the J call may be wrong. The CDR3, as DNA: TGTGCCAGCAGTCAGAAGGGAGGGGACAGGGGCTCCTACGAGCAGTACTTC. Protein sequence: CASSQKGGDRGSYEQYF.